A selection of T cell receptor beta chains follows, all from one sample in a study of cytomegalovirus exposure and HLA in healthy donors. The assay was immunoSEQ multiplex PCR, and TCRdb's table has in-frame clones only and misses some. There are some 130,000 clones in the sample; about 78% occur only once, and approximately 3.9% lies in the top ten. Sample: PBMCs. Every receptor here comes from a man aged 50-60 years in good health and CMV-seropositive. CDR3s include the opening cysteine and the closing phenylalanine or tryptophan. D genes are given only for firm matches. The size entry is marked missing in some rows and otherwise reads once, few, many or a size class.

size,J,V,D,DNA,CDR3
-,TRBJ2-7,TRBV19,TRBD1,TGTGCCAGTAGGGGGGACAGGGGCCACGAGCAGTACTTC,CASRGDRGHEQYF
-,TRBJ2-1,TRBV19,-,TGTGCCAGTAGTACTCTAGCGCCGACCTACAATGAGCAGTTCTTC,CASSTLAPTYNEQFF
-,TRBJ2-3,TRBV4-1,TRBD2,TGCGCCAGCAGCCCAGCGGGGGGCACAGATACGCAGTATTTT,CASSPAGGTDTQYF
-,TRBJ1-4,TRBV7-2,-,-,CASSFQVSTNEKLFF
-,TRBJ2-1,TRBV19,TRBD1,TGTGCCAGTAGTATGGGACAGGGATCCTACAATGAGCAGTTCTTC,CASSMGQGSYNEQFF
-,TRBJ1-1,TRBV4-1,-,TGCGCCAGCAGCCACCCCGGGGAGGAAGCTTTCTTT,CASSHPGEEAFF
-,TRBJ2-7,TRBV5-6,TRBD1,TGTGCCAGCAGCGTGACAGGGTCGCCGTCCTACGAGCAGTACTTC,CASSVTGSPSYEQYF
-,TRBJ2-7,TRBV4-3,-,TGCGCCAGCAGCCAAGATCCTCAGGGGAGAGGCGAGCAGTACTTC,CASSQDPQGRGEQYF
-,TRBJ1-5,TRBV5-1,TRBD1,TGCGCCAGCAGCTTACATCCGGGACAGTCCAATCAGCCCCAGCATTTT,CASSLHPGQSNQPQHF
once,TRBJ2-1,TRBV9,-,TGTGCCAGCAGCGTGCACCGGGACTGGGCTTTAGAGCAGTTCTTC,CASSVHRDWALEQFF
-,TRBJ1-1,TRBV11-2,-,TGTGCCAGCAGCCCACCGAGGGACTTCGGGGCTTTCTTT,CASSPPRDFGAFF
-,TRBJ1-1,TRBV2,-,TGTGCCAGCAGTTCCGACAGCATGAACACTGAAGCTTTCTTT,CASSSDSMNTEAFF
-,TRBJ1-3,TRBV7-2,-,TGTGCCAGCAGCCCCCAGGGGCTAGTTAGTGGAAACACCATATATTTT,CASSPQGLVSGNTIYF
-,TRBJ1-1,TRBV29-1,-,TGCAGCGTTGAAGCGGGGAACACTGAAGCTTTCTTT,CSVEAGNTEAFF
-,TRBJ1-2,TRBV4-1,TRBD1,TGCGCCAGCAGCCCCCAGGACAGGGTGGACGACTATGGCTACACCTTC,CASSPQDRVDDYGYTF
-,TRBJ2-4,TRBV11-3,TRBD2,TGTGCCAGCAGCTTAGATCGGGGGGACATTCAGTACTTC,CASSLDRGDIQYF
once,TRBJ1-5,TRBV15,-,TGTGCCACCAGCACCGGGTTTAGCAATCAGCCCCAGCATTTT,CATSTGFSNQPQHF
-,TRBJ1-1,TRBV5-1,TRBD1,TGCGCCAGCAGCTTGGGCGGACAGGGAAACACTGAAGCTTTCTTT,CASSLGGQGNTEAFF
-,TRBJ2-2,TRBV10-2,-,TGCGCCAGCACCCGGGGTGGTCAGGTTGGCACCGGGGAGCTGTTTTTT,CASTRGGQVGTGELFF
-,TRBJ2-3,TRBV5-1,-,TGCGCCAGCAGCCTTGCGGTCTCAGATACGCAGTATTTT,CASSLAVSDTQYF
-,TRBJ1-3,TRBV19,-,TGTGCCAGTACCCCCTTTATCTCTGGAAACACCATATATTTT,CASTPFISGNTIYF
many,TRBJ1-2,TRBV11-1,-,TGTGCCAGCAGCTTTTCGGGAACCTATGGCTACACCTTC,CASSFSGTYGYTF
-,TRBJ1-2,TRBV25-1,TRBD1,TGTGCCAGCAGTTCGGGACAGAACTATGGCTACACCTTC,CASSSGQNYGYTF
-,TRBJ2-3,TRBV4-3,-,TGCGCCAGCAGCCAACAGCGGTCGAGCACAGATACGCAGTATTTT,CASSQQRSSTDTQYF
-,TRBJ2-6,TRBV27,TRBD1,TGTGCCAGCAGTCCGAGGGACAGGAGCTCTGGGGCCAACGTCCTGACTTTC,CASSPRDRSSGANVLTF
-,TRBJ1-5,TRBV7-8,-,TGTGCCAGCAGCTTATTTAGCGGACAGCCCCAGCATTTT,CASSLFSGQPQHF
-,TRBJ1-2,TRBV27,-,TGTGCCAGCAGGACAGTTAACTATGGCTACACCTTC,CASRTVNYGYTF
-,TRBJ2-1,TRBV19,-,TGTGCCAGTAATGCAGCGGAGCGCTCCTACAATGAGCAGTTCTTC,CASNAAERSYNEQFF
once,TRBJ2-7,TRBV2,TRBD2,TGTGCCAGCATTACAGGGGGCGGGACTAGCGGCGAGCAGTACTTC,CASITGGGTSGEQYF
few,TRBJ2-2,TRBV7-3,TRBD2,TGTGCCAGCAGCTTATCCGGCGGGAGGGTAACCGGGGAGCTGTTTTTT,CASSLSGGRVTGELFF
-,TRBJ2-5,TRBV7-2,-,TGTGCCAGCAGCTTATTAGGCAGGGGTCAAGAGACCCAGTACTTC,CASSLLGRGQETQYF
-,TRBJ1-1,TRBV27,TRBD1,TGTGCCAGCAGTTATTTCTCGACAGGGGGGAACACTGAAGCTTTCTTT,CASSYFSTGGNTEAFF
-,TRBJ2-3,TRBV11-2,TRBD2,TGTGCCAGCAGCTTCGTCGGGGGGGCCACAGATACGCAGTATTTT,CASSFVGGATDTQYF
-,TRBJ1-1,TRBV4-1,-,TGCGCCAGCAGCCCGGTAGGGGCAGGAGAGACTGAAGCTTTCTTT,CASSPVGAGETEAFF
-,TRBJ1-2,TRBV19,-,TGTGCCAGTAGGACGACAGGCGGTTATGGCTACACCTTC,CASRTTGGYGYTF
-,TRBJ2-7,TRBV6-5,TRBD2,TGTGCCAGCGGCCGGGACTACATAGGAAACTACGAGCAGTACTTC,CASGRDYIGNYEQYF